The 15 T cell receptor beta chains in this list originate from one sample, sequenced in a study of blood T cells in healthy people across ages (dated by TCRdb to the mid-2010s). The library was produced with 5' RACE. The sequencer was an Illumina HiSeq 2500. A second PCR of roughly 6 to 12 cycles was run with a J-beta primer mix and a sample-barcoded 5' primer. TCRdb redid the processing of the public reads, applying fastp at Q25 and MiXCR, and retained in-frame beta chains. Rows with a matching CDR3 protein are joined into one entry that keeps the most common DNA and genes. Present in this sample are 800,000 to 1,000,000 distinct CDR3 sequences, about 44% of which were seen just once. The ten largest clones take up roughly 13% of the sample. Sample: blood. The origin of the receptors is a man younger than 40 in good health.

This clonotype was observed a handful of times. The chain recombines TRBV30 with TRBJ1-2; D is unclear. The V gene lost 3 bases and the J gene lost 2 bases, with 13 bases spanning the gap. The CDR3 is 14 residues long. The germline gives CDR1 GTSNPN, CDR2 SVGIG (reference sequence). DNA of the CDR3: TGTGCCTGGAGCGCTCTCCGCAGGAACTATGGCTACACCTTC. It yields the protein CAWSALRRNYGYTF. Complete variable domain (other parts from reference TRBV30 and TRBJ1-2): SQTIHQWPATLVQPVGSPLSLECTVEGTSNPNLYWYRQAAGRGLQLLFYSVGIGQISSEVPQNLSASRPQDRQFILSSKKLLLSDSGFYLCAWSALRRNYGYTFGSGTRLTVV.

This chain joins TRBV7-2 and TRBJ2-5; perhaps TRBD2 as D (5 bases). The germline CDR1 and CDR2 sequences are SGHTA and FQGNSA. CDR3 length: 13 amino acids. Trimming removed 2 bases at V and 6 bases at J, with 10 bases between. The CDR3 coding sequence is TGTGCCAGCAGCTTACTCCAGCGGCAGACCCAGTACTTC. Translated, it gives CASSLLQRQTQYF. The full variable domain, its missing parts supplied by reference TRBV7-2 and TRBJ2-5, is GAGVSQSPSNKVTEKGKDVELRCDPISGHTALYWYRQSLGQGLEFLIYFQGNSAPDKSGLPSDRFSAERTGGSVSTLTIQRTQQEDSAVYLCASSLLQRQTQYFGPGTRLLVL.

As regards this clonotype: This may be a read error: a much more frequent sequence differs by one nucleotide. The V gene is TRBV25-1, the J gene TRBJ2-3; D is unresolved. Germline assignment: CDR1 MGHDK and CDR2 SYGVNS. The CDR3 is made up of 14 amino acids. This CDR3 is CASSEGSATDTRYF. DNA for the CDR3: TGTGCCAGCAGTGAAGGATCCGCCACAGATACGCGGTATTTT.

V usage is TRBV7-2 and J usage is TRBJ2-1, with 7 bases that match TRBD1. The CDR3 loop spans 15 amino acids. Germline CDR1 is SGHTA and CDR2 is FQGNSA. V trimming: 2 bases; J trimming: 4 bases; junction bases outside the gene matches: 5. CDR3 in DNA: TGTGCCAGCAGCTTAAGGCAGGGGGAGTACAATGAGCAGTTCTTC. Encoded protein: CASSLRQGEYNEQFF.

Turning to this clonotype: At one end the junction does not follow the germline gene, possibly because of a read error. The CDR3 coding sequence is TGTGCCAGCAATCGGGACTCCCAAGGGACCCGGTACTTC. This encodes CASNRDSQGTRYF. The V gene is TRBV9, the J gene TRBJ2-5, with D possibly TRBD2 on 6 matching bases. The germline CDR1 and CDR2 sequences are SGDLS and YYNGEE. CDR3 length equals 13 residues.

A few counts support this clonotype. V usage is TRBV29-1 and J usage is TRBJ2-5; the D gene could be TRBD1 or TRBD2 (5 bases each). Germline V gene data show CDR1 as SQVTM and CDR2 as ANQGSEA. The V gene lost 2 bases and the J gene lost 1 base, with 11 bases spanning the gap. CDR3 length equals 14 residues. CDR3 DNA: TGCAGCGTTGAATCTCCAGGGACCCAAGAGACCCAGTACTTC. Translated: CSVESPGTQETQYF. Drawing the rest from reference TRBV29-1 and TRBJ2-5, the complete variable domain is SAVISQKPSRDICQRGTSLTIQCQVDSQVTMMFWYRQQPGQSLTLIATANQGSEATYESGFVIDKFPISRPNLTFSTLTVSNMSPEDSSIYLCSVESPGTQETQYFGPGTRLLVL.

This clonotype has only a few counts. J is TRBJ2-3 and V is TRBV5-1; 12 bases are shared with TRBD2. The CDR3 spans 14 residues. V shed 5 bases, J shed 5 bases, and the junction held 3 bases outside the gene matches. The germline V gene has CDR1 SGHRS and CDR2 YFSETQ. In nucleotides, the CDR3 is TGCGCCAGCAGAACTAGCGGGGGGTTAGATACGCAGTATTTT. Amino acids: CASRTSGGLDTQYF.

The chain recombines TRBV5-5 with TRBJ2-1; the D is unclear. This CDR3 is 14 amino acids long. With 1 base removed from V and 10 bases from J, the gap between germline ends came to 15 bases. Germline CDR1 reads SGHKS; CDR2 reads YYEKEE (reference sequence). This CDR3 reads CASSLFSGPKEQFF. The CDR3 DNA is TGTGCCAGCAGCTTGTTTTCGGGTCCCAAGGAGCAGTTCTTC.

The table lists this clonotype with a few counts. V gene TRBV5-1 combines with J gene TRBJ2-1; weak D call: TRBD1 (5 bases). Trimming removed 1 base from V and 7 bases from J, with 15 bases in between. The CDR3 covers 15 residues. The germline V gene has CDR1 SGHRS and CDR2 YFSETQ. The CDR3 reads CASSLLGELVNEQFF. The CDR3 DNA follows: TGCGCCAGCAGCTTGTTAGGGGAATTGGTAAATGAGCAGTTCTTC. Drawing the rest from reference TRBV5-1 and TRBJ2-1, the complete variable domain is KAGVTQTPRYLIKTRGQQVTLSCSPISGHRSVSWYQQTPGQGLQFLFEYFSETQRNKGNFPGRFSGRQFSNSRSEMNVSTLELGDSALYLCASSLLGELVNEQFFGPGTRLTVL.

The J gene is TRBJ2-7, the V gene TRBV28; D might be TRBD2 (6 bases). V was shortened by 3 bases and J by 0 bases, with 15 bases between the two germline ends. The CDR3 sequence is 16 residues long. Germline V CDR1 and CDR2: MDHEN, SYDVKM. CDR3 nucleotide sequence: TGTGCCAGCAGTTTCCAGTCTAGCGCGAGCTCCTACGAGCAGTACTTC. Translated, it gives CASSFQSSASSYEQYF.

V is TRBV4-3 and J is TRBJ2-1; no clear D. Germline V gene sequence: CDR1 LGHNA, CDR2 YSLEER. There are 13 residues in the CDR3. Trimming left V 3 bases short and J 7 bases short, with 10 bases between. CDR3 residues: CASSQERQNEQFF. CDR3 bases: TGCGCCAGCAGCCAGGAACGGCAAAATGAGCAGTTCTTC.

With regard to this clonotype: A much larger clone sits a single nucleotide away, making a read error possible. The rearrangement links TRBV7-2 to TRBJ2-5, with D possibly matching TRBD2 (5 bases). The CDR3 loop spans 14 amino acids. Germline V gene lookup returns CDR1 SGHTA and CDR2 FQGNSA. CDR3 in amino acids: CAGSGNRAQETQYF. DNA for the CDR3: TGTGCCGGCAGCGGAAACAGAGCTCAAGAGACCCAGTACTTC.

There are a few counts of this clonotype. The chain has TRBV25-1 and TRBJ1-2, with D perhaps matching TRBD1 (6 bases). CDR3 size: 13 residues. V lost 6 bases and J lost 5, with 13 bases in between. Germline assignment: CDR1 MGHDK and CDR2 SYGVNS. This chain's CDR3 is CASRPTGWYGYTF. Written as DNA, the CDR3 is TGTGCCAGCAGACCGACAGGCTGGTATGGCTACACCTTC.

In DNA form, the CDR3 reads TGCGCCAGCAGCCAAGAAGGGGGGATGTACACTGAAGCTTTCTTT. It translates to CASSQEGGMYTEAFF. This chain joins TRBV4-3 and TRBJ1-1; a possible D gene is TRBD1 (6 bases). The CDR3 consists of 15 residues. The V end was cut by 0 bases, the J end by 3 bases, with 11 bases between. Germline CDR1 and CDR2: LGHNA and YSLEER.

The rearrangement uses TRBV6-1 and TRBJ2-5, with D uncertain. The DNA end is a closer match to TRBJ2-7, so the J assignment may be wrong. Germline CDR1 MNHNS, CDR2 SASEGT. The CDR3 runs to 13 residues. CDR3 loop: CASRYLSSYEQYF. CDR3 in DNA: TGTGCCAGCAGGTATTTGTCGAGCTACGAGCAGTACTTC.